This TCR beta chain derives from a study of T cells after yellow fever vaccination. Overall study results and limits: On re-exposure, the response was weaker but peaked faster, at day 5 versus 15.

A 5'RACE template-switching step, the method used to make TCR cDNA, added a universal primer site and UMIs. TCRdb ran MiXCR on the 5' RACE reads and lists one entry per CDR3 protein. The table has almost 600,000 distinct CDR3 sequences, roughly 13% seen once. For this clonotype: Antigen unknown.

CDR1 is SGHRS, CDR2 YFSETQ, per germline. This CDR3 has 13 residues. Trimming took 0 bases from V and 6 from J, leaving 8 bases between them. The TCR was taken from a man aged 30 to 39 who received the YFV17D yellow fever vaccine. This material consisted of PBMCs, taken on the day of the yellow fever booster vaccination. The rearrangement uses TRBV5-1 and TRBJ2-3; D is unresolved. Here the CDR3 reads CASSLDPRDTQYF. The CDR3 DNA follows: TGCGCCAGCAGCTTGGACCCGCGGGATACGCAGTATTTT.